This T cell receptor beta chain is drawn from a study of T cell repertoires in cytomegalovirus infection (dated by TCRdb to about 2019). Regarding the complete study: Recently identified HLA-C-restricted CMV epitopes, whose presentation resists viral immunomodulation, were targeted by peptide stimulations together with well-studied HLA-B-restricted epitopes. The HLA type of each donor mattered for the analysis, because public TCR beta signatures pointed to carriage of CMV infection along with the matching HLA type.

The treatment or condition label for this specimen denotes: in vitro stimulation with specific CMV peptide epitopes to enrich CMV-specific T cells. The study at large found these results: Cumulative frequency of public TCR beta family members discriminated carriers of CMV infection plus the relevant HLA type in this cohort and an independent roughly 330-donor cohort. The ex vivo response was dominated by HLA-C-restricted CMV-specific TCR beta clonotypes, and the single most frequent clonotype in two of eight donors was supplied by these HLA-C-restricted clonotypes.

Sequenced on an Illumina HiSeq 1500. Clones were called with MiXCR by TCRdb after fastp trimmed the public reads at Q25, and only in-frame beta chains were retained. CDR3 protein sequences are deduplicated, and each keeps its most common genes and DNA. This sample gives 310,000 or so distinct CDR3 sequences in total; approximately 25% of them show up just once. About 14% of the sample is taken by the ten largest. Many counts were recorded for this clonotype. This receptor's antigen is unknown. There are no base qualities to consult, and no much larger clone falls within one base. The germline ends are 12 bases apart after V is trimmed by 2 bases and J by 8 bases. From its cysteine to its phenylalanine, the CDR3 spans 13 amino acids. CDR3 DNA is the only sequence kept; it has 39 bases, read in frame from the first base. For CDR1 and CDR2, the germline V gene lists SGHTA and FQGNSA.

This specimen was cultured PBMCs, taken from culture after CMV antigen stimulation. This receptor was identified in a human donor in good health (CMV status not recorded). Some clones in this sample may be carry-over from other donors' samples. The chain couples TRBV7-2 to TRBJ1-1, with the D gene call left open. The CDR3 corresponds to CASSLKRSREAFF. The nucleotide sequence reads as follows: TGTGCCAGCAGCTTAAAGAGGTCGCGGGAAGCTTTCTTT. With all but the CDR3 taken from the reference TRBV7-2 and TRBJ1-1 genes, the full variable domain is: GAGVSQSPSNKVTEKGKDVELRCDPISGHTALYWYRQSLGQGLEFLIYFQGNSAPDKSGLPSDRFSAERTGGSVSTLTIQRTQQEDSAVYLCASSLKRSREAFFGQGTRLTVV.